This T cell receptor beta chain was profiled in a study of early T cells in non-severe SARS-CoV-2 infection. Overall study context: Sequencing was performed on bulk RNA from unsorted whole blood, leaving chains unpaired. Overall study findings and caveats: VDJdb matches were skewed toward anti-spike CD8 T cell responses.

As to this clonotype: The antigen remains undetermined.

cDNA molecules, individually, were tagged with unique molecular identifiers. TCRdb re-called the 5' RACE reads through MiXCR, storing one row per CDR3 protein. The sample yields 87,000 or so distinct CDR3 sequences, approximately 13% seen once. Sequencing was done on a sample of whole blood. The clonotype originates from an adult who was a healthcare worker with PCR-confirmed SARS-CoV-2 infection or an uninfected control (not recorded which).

The CDR3 sequence is CASSIVREAYNEQFF. CDR3 sequence (DNA): TGTGCCAGTAGTATAGTGCGGGAAGCCTACAATGAGCAGTTCTTC. The chain links TRBV19 to TRBJ2-1; a possible D gene is TRBD2 (6 bases). The CDR3 totals 15 residues. Germline V CDR1 and CDR2: LNHDA, SQIVND (reference sequence). Trimming took off 1 base at V and 2 bases at J, with 9 bases between the two ends.